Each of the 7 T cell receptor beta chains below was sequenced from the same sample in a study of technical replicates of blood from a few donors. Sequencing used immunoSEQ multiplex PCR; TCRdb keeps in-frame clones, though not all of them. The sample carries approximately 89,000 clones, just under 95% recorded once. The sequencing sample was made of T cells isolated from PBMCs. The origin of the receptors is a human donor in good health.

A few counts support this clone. The CDR3 loop reads CASSSGTEAFF. The CDR3, as DNA: TGTGCCAGCAGCTCCGGCACTGAAGCTTTCTTT. This chain uses TRBV7-9 with TRBJ1-1; no clear D. Germline V CDR1 and CDR2: SEHNR, FQNEAQ (reference sequence). This CDR3 has 11 residues. Between the trimmed V and J ends, which lost 4 bases and 4 bases, there was a span of 4 bases.

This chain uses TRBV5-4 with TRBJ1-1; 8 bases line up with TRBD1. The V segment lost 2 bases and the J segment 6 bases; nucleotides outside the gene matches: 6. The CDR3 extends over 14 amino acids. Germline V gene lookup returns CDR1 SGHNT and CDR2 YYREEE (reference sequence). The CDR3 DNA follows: TGTGCCAGCAGCTTAGGGGCAGGGGGCTCTGAAGCTTTCTTT. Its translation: CASSLGAGGSEAFF. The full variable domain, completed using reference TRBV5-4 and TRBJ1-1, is ETGVTQSPTHLIKTRGQQVTLRCSSQSGHNTVSWYQQALGQGPQFIFQYYREEENGRGNFPPRFSGLQFPNYSSELNVNALELDDSALYLCASSLGAGGSEAFFGQGTRLTVV.

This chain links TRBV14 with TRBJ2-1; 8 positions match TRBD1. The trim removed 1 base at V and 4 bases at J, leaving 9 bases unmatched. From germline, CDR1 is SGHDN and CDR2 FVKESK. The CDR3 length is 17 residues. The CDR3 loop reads CASSQGTGISRYNEQFF. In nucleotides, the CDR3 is TGTGCCAGCAGCCAAGGGACAGGGATATCTAGGTACAATGAGCAGTTCTTC. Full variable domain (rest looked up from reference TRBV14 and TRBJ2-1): EAGVTQFPSHSVIEKGQTVTLRCDPISGHDNLYWYRRVMGKEIKFLLHFVKESKQDESGMPNNRFLAERTGGTYSTLKVQPAELEDSGVYFCASSQGTGISRYNEQFFGPGTRLTVL.

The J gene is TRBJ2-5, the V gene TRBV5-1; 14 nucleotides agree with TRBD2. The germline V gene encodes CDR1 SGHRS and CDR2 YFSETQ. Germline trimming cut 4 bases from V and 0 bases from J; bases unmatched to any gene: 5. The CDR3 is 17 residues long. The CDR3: CASSRGTSGGYQETQYF. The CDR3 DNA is TGCGCCAGCAGCCGCGGGACTAGCGGGGGATACCAAGAGACCCAGTACTTC.

CDR3 sequence: CASSFSFLSYEQYF. The CDR3 DNA sequence: TGTGCCAGCAGCTTTTCTTTCCTCAGCTACGAGCAGTACTTC. The genes are TRBV7-9 and TRBJ2-7; D is undetermined. CDR1 SEHNR and CDR2 FQNEAQ come from the germline V gene (reference sequence). Trimming stripped 3 bases from V and 3 bases from J, with 12 bases between. The length of the CDR3 is 14 residues. Drawing the rest from reference TRBV7-9 and TRBJ2-7, the complete variable domain is DTGVSQNPRHKITKRGQNVTFRCDPISEHNRLYWYRQTLGQGPEFLTYFQNEAQLEKSRLLSDRFSAERPKGSFSTLEIQRTEQGDSAMYLCASSFSFLSYEQYFGPGTRLTVT.

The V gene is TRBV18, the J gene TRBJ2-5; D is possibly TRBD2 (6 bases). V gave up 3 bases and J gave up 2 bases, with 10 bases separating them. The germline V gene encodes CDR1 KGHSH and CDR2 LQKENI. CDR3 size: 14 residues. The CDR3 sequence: CASSPGGTQETQYF. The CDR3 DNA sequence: TGTGCCAGCTCACCGGGGGGAACTCAAGAGACCCAGTACTTC.

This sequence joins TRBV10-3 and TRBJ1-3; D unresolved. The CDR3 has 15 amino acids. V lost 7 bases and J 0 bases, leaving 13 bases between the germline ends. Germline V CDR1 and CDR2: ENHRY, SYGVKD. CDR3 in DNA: TGTGCCATCACGGGAGCTGCCGACTCTGGAAACACCATATATTTT. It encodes CAITGAADSGNTIYF.